Following are 19 T cell receptor beta chains from one sample sequenced in a study of early T cells in non-severe SARS-CoV-2 infection. TCRdb fed the 5' RACE reads into MiXCR, producing one record per CDR3 protein. The data hold about 80,000 distinct CDR3 sequences, with around 8.7% observed a single time. The sequenced sample was whole blood. The receptors derive from an adult who was a healthcare worker with PCR-confirmed SARS-CoV-2 infection or an uninfected control (not recorded which).

This clonotype was found many times. The chain employs TRBV7-9 and TRBJ1-1, with D unresolved. The length of the CDR3 is 14 residues. The germline V gene has CDR1 SEHNR and CDR2 FQNEAQ (reference sequence). The V and J ends lost 3 bases and 0 bases respectively, with 8 bases between them. In DNA form, the CDR3 reads TGTGCCAGCAGCTTCGGTCCAATGAACACTGAAGCTTTCTTT. Amino acid sequence: CASSFGPMNTEAFF.

In this sample, this clonotype turned up many times. The V gene is TRBV10-3, the J gene TRBJ2-7; D is uncertain. This CDR3 region has 14 residues. The V end was cut by 4 bases, the J end by 7 bases, with 17 bases between. Looked up from germline, CDR1 is ENHRY and CDR2 is SYGVKD. CDR3 loop: CAISVLRSSGEQYF. The CDR3 nucleotides are TGTGCCATCAGTGTTTTACGGAGTTCGGGTGAGCAGTACTTC.

The DNA of the CDR3 is TGTGCCAGCAGCCGGGGACAGGGACTTTGGGATGAGCAGTTCTTC. Translated, it gives CASSRGQGLWDEQFF. The V and J genes are TRBV27 and TRBJ2-1; 9 bases map to TRBD1. After removal of 6 bases from V and 8 bases from J, the junction contained 11 bases not matched to a gene. CDR1 is MNHEY and CDR2 is SMNVEV in the germline V gene (reference sequence). The CDR3 is made up of 15 amino acids.

This clonotype has at least ten counts. The V gene is TRBV2, the J gene TRBJ2-2; 8 bases align to TRBD2. This CDR3 spans 19 amino acids. Germline trimming cut 8 bases from V and 2 bases from J; bases unmatched to any gene: 19. Germline CDR1 is SNHLY and CDR2 is FYNNEI. The CDR3 DNA reads TGTGCCAGCCGCGAAACGGCTAGCGGGCCAAGAAGAAACACCGGGGAGCTGTTTTTT. Its translation is CASRETASGPRRNTGELFF.

This clonotype was observed a handful of times. The rearrangement links TRBV28 to TRBJ2-1; D unclear. V was clipped by 5 bases and J by 0 bases, with 8 bases between them. Germline loops: CDR1 MDHEN, CDR2 SYDVKM. There are 14 residues in the CDR3. The CDR3 nucleotides read TGTGCCAGCAGTGAACCAAGCTCCTACAATGAGCAGTTCTTC. Translated, it gives CASSEPSSYNEQFF.

In its sample, this clonotype was seen many times. V and J are TRBV2 and TRBJ2-1, with 11 bases that match TRBD2. V dropped 6 bases and J dropped 4; count of bases not matched to a gene: 8. Germline V gene data show CDR1 as SNHLY and CDR2 as FYNNEI. This CDR3 has 16 residues. The DNA of the CDR3 is TGTGCCAGCAGGGCCTCCCTAGCGGGAGGTTACAATGAGCAGTTCTTC. This gives the protein CASRASLAGGYNEQFF.

This chain joins TRBV14 and TRBJ1-1; D remains ambiguous. The CDR3 runs to 15 residues. V was clipped by 2 bases and J by 2 bases, with 12 bases between them. Germline assignment: CDR1 SGHDN and CDR2 FVKESK. The CDR3 loop is CASSQSRRPNTEAFF. The CDR3 nucleotides read TGTGCCAGCAGCCAATCCCGGAGGCCTAACACTGAAGCTTTCTTT.

The gene calls are TRBV18 and TRBJ2-1, with 9 bases that match TRBD2. This CDR3 is built from 15 residues. J lost 7 bases, V lost 2 bases, and 6 bases had no gene match. CDR1 is KGHSH, CDR2 LQKENI, per germline. The CDR3 nucleotides read TGTGCCAGCTCACCAGGGGGGACTAGCATGAATGAGCAGTTCTTC. It encodes CASSPGGTSMNEQFF.

This clonotype was recorded a few times. The J gene is TRBJ2-7, the V gene TRBV20-1; D remains ambiguous. The CDR3 runs to 12 residues. Germline V gene lookup returns CDR1 DFQATT and CDR2 SNEGSKA (reference sequence). Trimming shortened V by 2 bases and J by 7 bases, and 12 bases separated the two germline ends. CDR3 region: CSARPPSWEQYF. CDR3 DNA sequence: TGCAGTGCTAGACCGCCCAGCTGGGAGCAGTACTTC.

This clonotype was seen ten or more times. This chain uses TRBV29-1 with TRBJ2-3, with D unclear. The V end lost 4 bases, the J end lost 1 base, and 6 bases lay between the germline ends. CDR1 and CDR2 from the germline V gene are SQVTM and ANQGSEA. The CDR3 is 12 amino acids. The DNA of the CDR3 is TGCAGCGTTGGATTAGGCACAGATACGCAGTATTTT. This gives the protein CSVGLGTDTQYF.

About this clonotype: A much larger clone lies one base from this, so it may be a read error. The J gene is TRBJ2-3, the V gene TRBV7-2; D tentatively fits TRBD1 or TRBD2 (5 bases each). The CDR3 loop spans 15 amino acids. Germline V gene lookup returns CDR1 SGHTA and CDR2 FQGNSA. The CDR3 DNA follows: TGTGCCAACAGCTTCGGGACCCTAGGCTCAGATACGCAGTATTTT. It translates to CANSFGTLGSDTQYF.

The table lists this clonotype with a few counts. This sequence joins TRBV2 and TRBJ2-1, with 7 bases lining up with TRBD2. Germline V gives CDR1 SNHLY, CDR2 FYNNEI. Trimming cost V 0 bases and J 9 bases; bases outside gene matches: 5. The CDR3 is made up of 14 amino acids. The CDR3 nucleotides are TGTGCCAGCAGTGAAGCGGGAGGGCAGGTTGAGCAGTTCTTC. Its protein product is CASSEAGGQVEQFF.

This clonotype was recorded at least ten times. V usage is TRBV14 and J usage is TRBJ2-1, with D uncertain. CDR3 size: 14 residues. CDR1 is SGHDN, CDR2 FVKESK, per germline. The germline V and J ends were trimmed by 4 bases and 4 bases, with 11 bases remaining between them. CDR3 sequence reads: CASSPLDGYNEQFF. CDR3 bases: TGTGCCAGCAGCCCCCTGGACGGATACAATGAGCAGTTCTTC.

This chain connects TRBV19 to TRBJ2-7; D tentatively reads TRBD1 or TRBD2 (5 bases each). V lost 0 bases to trimming and J lost 1 base, with 7 bases between them. Germline V gene data show CDR1 as LNHDA and CDR2 as SQIVND (reference sequence). The CDR3 totals 14 residues. The CDR3 region is CASSIDGGSYEQYF. For the CDR3, the DNA is TGTGCCAGTAGTATAGATGGGGGTTCCTACGAGCAGTACTTC.

This clonotype showed up many times. J is TRBJ1-1 and V is TRBV18, with D hard to call. This CDR3 is 12 amino acids long. CDR1 is KGHSH and CDR2 is LQKENI in the germline V gene. Trimming removed 6 bases at V and 4 bases at J, with 9 bases between. The CDR3 reads CASSSGFTEAFF. CDR3 DNA: TGTGCCAGCTCCTCCGGTTTCACTGAAGCTTTCTTT.

V and J are TRBV27 and TRBJ1-6; 7 bases are shared with TRBD1. CDR3 length equals 16 residues. CDR1 and CDR2 (germline): MNHEY, SMNVEV (reference sequence). The V segment lost 6 bases and the J segment 3 bases; nucleotides outside the gene matches: 8. The DNA for the CDR3 is TGTGCCAGCAGCGTCGGGACAGCCAGCTATAATTCACCCCTCCACTTT. Protein sequence: CASSVGTASYNSPLHF.

There are a few counts of this clonotype. The chain recombines TRBV6-2 or TRBV6-3 with TRBJ2-5; D call uncertain. V was cut by 3 bases and J by 7 bases, with 12 bases left in between. The CDR3 covers 13 residues. The germline V gene encodes CDR1 MNHEY and CDR2 SVGEGT. This CDR3 reads CASSYGAPRTQYF. The CDR3 nucleotides read TGTGCCAGCAGTTATGGAGCACCTCGGACCCAGTACTTC.

This clonotype was counted at least ten times. The chain recombines TRBV7-2 with TRBJ2-2; unclear D gene. V was trimmed by 2 bases and J by 6 bases, leaving 10 bases between them. CDR1 and CDR2 from the germline V gene are SGHTA and FQGNSA. The CDR3 is 14 amino acids. CDR3 amino acids: CASSLYTIAGELFF. CDR3 in DNA: TGTGCCAGCAGCTTATACACAATAGCCGGGGAGCTGTTTTTT.

This clonotype was seen many times. This chain joins TRBV5-4 and TRBJ2-2; D might be TRBD1 or TRBD2, each matching 5 bases. The CDR3 covers 15 residues. Trimming removed 0 bases from V and 6 bases from J, with 12 bases in between. Per the germline V gene, CDR1 is SGHNT and CDR2 is YYREEE (reference sequence). The CDR3 here is CASSLARVGAGELFF. CDR3 sequence (DNA): TGTGCCAGCAGCTTGGCCAGGGTGGGGGCCGGGGAGCTGTTTTTT.